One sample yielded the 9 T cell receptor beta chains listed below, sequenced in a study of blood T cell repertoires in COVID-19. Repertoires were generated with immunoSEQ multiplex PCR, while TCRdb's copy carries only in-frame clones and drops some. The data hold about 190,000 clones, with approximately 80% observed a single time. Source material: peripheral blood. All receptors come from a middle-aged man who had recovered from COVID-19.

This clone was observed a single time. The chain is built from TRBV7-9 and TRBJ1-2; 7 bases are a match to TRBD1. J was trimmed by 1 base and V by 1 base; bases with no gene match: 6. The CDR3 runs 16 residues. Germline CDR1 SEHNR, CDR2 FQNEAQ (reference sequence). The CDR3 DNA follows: TGTGCCAGCAGCTTAGATGGGACAGCCTATAACTATGGCTACACCTTC. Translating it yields CASSLDGTAYNYGYTF. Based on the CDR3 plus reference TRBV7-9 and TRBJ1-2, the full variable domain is DTGVSQNPRHKITKRGQNVTFRCDPISEHNRLYWYRQTLGQGPEFLTYFQNEAQLEKSRLLSDRFSAERPKGSFSTLEIQRTEQGDSAMYLCASSLDGTAYNYGYTFGSGTRLTVV.

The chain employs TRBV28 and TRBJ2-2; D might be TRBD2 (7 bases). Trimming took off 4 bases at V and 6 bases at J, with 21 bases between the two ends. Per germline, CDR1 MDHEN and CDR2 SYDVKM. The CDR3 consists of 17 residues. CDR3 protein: CASSSWTLRGGPGELFF. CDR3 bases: TGTGCCAGCAGTTCTTGGACTCTCAGGGGAGGGCCCGGGGAGCTGTTTTTT.

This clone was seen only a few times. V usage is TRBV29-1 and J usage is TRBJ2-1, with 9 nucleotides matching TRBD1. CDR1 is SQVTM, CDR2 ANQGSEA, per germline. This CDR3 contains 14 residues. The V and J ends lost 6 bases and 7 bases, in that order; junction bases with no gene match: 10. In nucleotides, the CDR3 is TGCAGCGTAGTGGGACAGGGTACGGTTAATGAGCAGTTCTTC. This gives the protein CSVVGQGTVNEQFF.

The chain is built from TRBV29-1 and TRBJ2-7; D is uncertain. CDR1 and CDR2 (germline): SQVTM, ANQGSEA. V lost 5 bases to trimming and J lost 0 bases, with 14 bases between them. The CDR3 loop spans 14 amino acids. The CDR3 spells CSVQARTNSYEQYF. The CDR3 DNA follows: TGCAGCGTTCAGGCCAGAACCAACTCCTACGAGCAGTACTTC.

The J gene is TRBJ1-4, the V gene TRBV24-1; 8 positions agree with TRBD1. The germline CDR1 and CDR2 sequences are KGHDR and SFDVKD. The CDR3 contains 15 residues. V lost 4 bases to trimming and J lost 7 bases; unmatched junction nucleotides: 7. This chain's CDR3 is CATSDRTGTGEKLFF. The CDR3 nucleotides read TGTGCCACCAGTGACCGGACAGGGACCGGTGAAAAACTGTTTTTT.

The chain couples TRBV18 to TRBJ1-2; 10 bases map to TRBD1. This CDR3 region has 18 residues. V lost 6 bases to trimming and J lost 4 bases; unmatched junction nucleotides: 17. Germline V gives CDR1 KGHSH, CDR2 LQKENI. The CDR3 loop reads CASSEIRDRGRGIYGYTF. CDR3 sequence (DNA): TGTGCCAGCTCCGAAATCAGGGACAGGGGACGTGGTATCTATGGCTACACCTTC.

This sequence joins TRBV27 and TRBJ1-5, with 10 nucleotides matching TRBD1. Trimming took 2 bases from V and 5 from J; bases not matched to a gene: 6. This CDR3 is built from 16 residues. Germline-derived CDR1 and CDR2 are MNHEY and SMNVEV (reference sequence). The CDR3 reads CASSLMGTGVDQPQHF. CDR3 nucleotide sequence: TGTGCCAGCAGTTTAATGGGGACAGGGGTTGATCAGCCCCAGCATTTT.

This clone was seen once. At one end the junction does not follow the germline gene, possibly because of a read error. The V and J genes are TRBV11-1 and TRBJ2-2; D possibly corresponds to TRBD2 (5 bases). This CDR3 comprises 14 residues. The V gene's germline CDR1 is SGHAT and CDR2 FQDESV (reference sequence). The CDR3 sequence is CASSLARGTGELFF. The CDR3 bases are TGTGCCAGCAGCCTAGCTCGAGGCACCGGGGAGCTGTTTTTT.

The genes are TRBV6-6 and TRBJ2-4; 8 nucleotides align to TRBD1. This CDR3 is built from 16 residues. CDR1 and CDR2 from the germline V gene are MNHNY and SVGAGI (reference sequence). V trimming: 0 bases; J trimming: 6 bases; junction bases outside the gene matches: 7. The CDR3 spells CASSYSDRGLLNIQYF. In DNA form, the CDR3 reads TGTGCCAGCAGTTACTCCGACAGGGGATTATTAAACATTCAGTACTTC.